This is a list of T cell receptor beta chains from one sample in a study of cytomegalovirus exposure and HLA in healthy donors. Sequencing was performed with immunoSEQ multiplex PCR; in TCRdb, only in-frame clones are kept and a portion is missing. This table holds approximately 85,000 clones, 70% to 80% found once. Sequencing used PBMCs. The receptors derive from a woman between 45 and 60 years old in good health and CMV-seropositive. Both conserved end residues are part of each CDR3. D genes are given only for firm matches. The listing skips clone size in some rows; elsewhere it reads once, few, many or a size class.

NA,TRBJ2-1,TRBV5-4,TRBD1,TGTGCCAGCAGTTTGCCGGGACAGGGGTACAATGAGCAGTTCTTC,CASSLPGQGYNEQFF
NA,TRBJ1-6,TRBV5-5,TRBD1,TGTGCCAGCAGCTTATCTGGGACAGGGTTCTCACCCCTCCACTTT,CASSLSGTGFSPLHF
NA,TRBJ1-1,TRBV2,NA,TGTGCCAGCATTAGACGTCGACAGAGACGAGCCAACACTGAAGCTTTCTTT,CASIRRRQRRANTEAFF
NA,TRBJ1-6,TRBV7-8,TRBD1,TGTGCCAGCAGCATCCCGCAGGGGGCATATTCACCCCTCCACTTT,CASSIPQGAYSPLHF
NA,TRBJ2-5,TRBV6-1,NA,TGTGCCAGCAGTGAAATAGGGGGTGACCAAGAGACCCAGTACTTC,CASSEIGGDQETQYF
NA,TRBJ1-1,TRBV7-3,NA,TGTGCCAGCAGCTTAAGGGGGTCCTCGGGGGGCACTGAAGCTTTCTTT,CASSLRGSSGGTEAFF
few,TRBJ1-1,TRBV18,TRBD1,TGTGCCAGCTCAAGGAACAGGGGCAGTGAAGCTTTCTTT,CASSRNRGSEAFF
NA,TRBJ1-1,TRBV7-6,TRBD1,TGTGCCAGCAGCTTGACAGGGTATATGAACACTGAAGCTTTCTTT,CASSLTGYMNTEAFF
few,TRBJ2-7,TRBV27,NA,TGTGCCAGCAGTTTGACAGTTAGCTACGAGCAGTACTTC,CASSLTVSYEQYF
NA,TRBJ1-3,TRBV9,NA,TGTGCCAGCAGCCCAACAGGGCTGGGAAACACCATATATTTT,CASSPTGLGNTIYF
NA,TRBJ2-3,TRBV10-3,TRBD1,TGTGCCATCAGGAGGACAGGGGGATCGCAAGATACGCAGTATTTT,CAIRRTGGSQDTQYF
NA,TRBJ2-1,TRBV7-6,TRBD1,TGTGCCAGCAGCTTAAACAGGGGAGACTACAATGAGCAGTTCTTC,CASSLNRGDYNEQFF
once,TRBJ2-7,TRBV2,NA,TGTGCCAGCAGTGGCTTAGCCGCCGTGGACGAGCAGTACTTC,CASSGLAAVDEQYF
NA,TRBJ2-1,TRBV6-1,NA,TGTGCCAGCAGTGAACGGGGGGCCCGGAGCAATGAGCAGTTCTTC,CASSERGARSNEQFF
few,TRBJ2-1,TRBV7-3,TRBD1,TGTGCCAGCAGCCCCCAGACAGGGGGCCACAATGAGCAGTTCTTC,CASSPQTGGHNEQFF
few,TRBJ2-5,TRBV11-2,NA,TGTGCCAGCAGCTCTCAGGGGCGGGAAGAGACCCAGTACTTC,CASSSQGREETQYF
NA,TRBJ2-1,TRBV21-1,NA,TGTGCCAGCAGCCACCGTAGGGTGAGCGGAAGTGTTCAGGGGTGGTCCTACAATGAGCAGTTCTTC,CASSHRRVSGSVQGWSYNEQFF